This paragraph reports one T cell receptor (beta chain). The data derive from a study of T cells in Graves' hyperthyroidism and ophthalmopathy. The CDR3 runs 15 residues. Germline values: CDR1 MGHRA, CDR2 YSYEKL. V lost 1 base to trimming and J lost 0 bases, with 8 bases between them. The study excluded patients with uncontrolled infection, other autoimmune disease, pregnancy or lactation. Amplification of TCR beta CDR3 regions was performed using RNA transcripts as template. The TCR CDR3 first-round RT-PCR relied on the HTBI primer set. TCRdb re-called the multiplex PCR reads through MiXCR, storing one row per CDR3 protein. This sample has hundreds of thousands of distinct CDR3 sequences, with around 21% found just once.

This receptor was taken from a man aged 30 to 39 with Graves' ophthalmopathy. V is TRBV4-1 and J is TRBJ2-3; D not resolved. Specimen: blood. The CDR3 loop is CASSQVLRSTDTQYF. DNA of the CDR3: TGCGCCAGCAGCCAAGTCCTCAGGAGCACAGATACGCAGTATTTT.